This T cell receptor (beta chain) is drawn from a study of HIV-infected patients and healthy controls. TCRdb redid the calling of the 5' RACE reads with MiXCR, one entry per CDR3 protein. The table has over 15,000 distinct CDR3 sequences, roughly 15% seen once. This clonotype was observed many times. The V end was cut by 3 bases, the J end by 6 bases, with 8 bases between. There are 12 residues in the CDR3. Germline V gene sequence: CDR1 SEHNR, CDR2 FQNEAQ (reference sequence). The gene calls are TRBV7-9 and TRBJ1-2; D is undetermined. Sample: CD8+ T cells from blood. This receptor was obtained from a human donor in good health. The CDR3 protein is CASSFSLDGYTF. The DNA for the CDR3 is TGTGCCAGCAGCTTCTCCTTGGATGGCTACACCTTC.